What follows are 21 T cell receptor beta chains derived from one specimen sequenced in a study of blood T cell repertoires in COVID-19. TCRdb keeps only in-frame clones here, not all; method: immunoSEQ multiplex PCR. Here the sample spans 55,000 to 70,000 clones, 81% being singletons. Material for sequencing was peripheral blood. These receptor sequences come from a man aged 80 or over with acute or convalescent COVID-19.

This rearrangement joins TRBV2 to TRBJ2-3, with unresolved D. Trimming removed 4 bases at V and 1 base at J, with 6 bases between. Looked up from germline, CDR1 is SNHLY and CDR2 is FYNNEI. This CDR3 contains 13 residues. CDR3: CASSVSGTDTQYF. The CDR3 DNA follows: TGTGCCAGCAGTGTTTCTGGCACAGATACGCAGTATTTT.

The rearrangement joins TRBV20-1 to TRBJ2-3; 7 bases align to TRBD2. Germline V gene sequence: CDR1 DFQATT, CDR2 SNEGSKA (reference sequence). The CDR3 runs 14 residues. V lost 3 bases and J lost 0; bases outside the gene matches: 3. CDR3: CSASRGVSTDTQYF. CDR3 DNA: TGCAGTGCTAGTCGGGGGGTTAGCACAGATACGCAGTATTTT.

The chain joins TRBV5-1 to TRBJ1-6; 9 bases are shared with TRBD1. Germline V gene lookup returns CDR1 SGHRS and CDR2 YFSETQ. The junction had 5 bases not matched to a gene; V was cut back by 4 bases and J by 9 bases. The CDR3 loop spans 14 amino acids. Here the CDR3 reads CASSPGQGRSPLHF. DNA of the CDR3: TGCGCCAGCAGCCCCGGACAGGGGCGTTCACCCCTCCACTTT.

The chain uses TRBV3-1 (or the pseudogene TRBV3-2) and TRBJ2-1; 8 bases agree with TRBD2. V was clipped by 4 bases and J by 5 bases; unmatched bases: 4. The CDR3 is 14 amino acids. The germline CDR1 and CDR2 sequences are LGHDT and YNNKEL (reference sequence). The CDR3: CASSPGLANNEQFF. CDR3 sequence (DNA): TGTGCCAGCAGCCCCGGACTAGCCAACAATGAGCAGTTCTTC.

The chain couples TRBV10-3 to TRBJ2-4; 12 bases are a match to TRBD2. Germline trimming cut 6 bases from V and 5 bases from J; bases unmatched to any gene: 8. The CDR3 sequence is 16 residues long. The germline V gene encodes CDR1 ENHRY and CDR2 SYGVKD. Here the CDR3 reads CAISRTSGVGENIQYF. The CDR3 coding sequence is TGTGCCATCAGCCGGACTAGCGGGGTTGGGGAAAACATTCAGTACTTC.

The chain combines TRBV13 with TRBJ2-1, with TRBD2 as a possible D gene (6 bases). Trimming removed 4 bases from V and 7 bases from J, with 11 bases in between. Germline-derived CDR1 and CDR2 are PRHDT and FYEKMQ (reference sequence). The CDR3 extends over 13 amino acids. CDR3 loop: CASSSGRGNEQFF. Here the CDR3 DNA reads TGTGCCAGCAGCTCGGGACGGGGGAATGAGCAGTTCTTC.

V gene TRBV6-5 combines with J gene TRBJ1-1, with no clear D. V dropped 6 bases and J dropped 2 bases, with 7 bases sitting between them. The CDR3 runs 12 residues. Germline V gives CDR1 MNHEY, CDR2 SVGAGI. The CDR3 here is CASSVLNTEAFF. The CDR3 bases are TGTGCCAGCAGCGTTTTAAACACTGAAGCTTTCTTT.

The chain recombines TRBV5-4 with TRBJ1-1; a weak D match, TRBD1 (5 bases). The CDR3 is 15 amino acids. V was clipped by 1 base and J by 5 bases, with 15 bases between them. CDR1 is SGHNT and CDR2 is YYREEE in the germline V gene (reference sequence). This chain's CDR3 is CASSLQGPKGTEAFF. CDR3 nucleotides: TGTGCCAGCAGCTTGCAGGGCCCAAAAGGGACTGAAGCTTTCTTT.

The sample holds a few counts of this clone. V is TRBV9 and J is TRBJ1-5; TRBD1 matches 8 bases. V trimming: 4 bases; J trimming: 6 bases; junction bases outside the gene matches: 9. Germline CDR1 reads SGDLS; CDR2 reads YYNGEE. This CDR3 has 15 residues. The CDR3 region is CASSLTPGGGQPQHF. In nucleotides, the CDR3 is TGTGCCAGCAGCCTTACGCCAGGGGGCGGTCAGCCCCAGCATTTT. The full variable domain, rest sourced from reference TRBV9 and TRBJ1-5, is DSGVTQTPKHLITATGQRVTLRCSPRSGDLSVYWYQQSLDQGLQFLIQYYNGEERAKGNILERFSAQQFPDLHSELNLSSLELGDSALYFCASSLTPGGGQPQHFGDGTRLSIL.

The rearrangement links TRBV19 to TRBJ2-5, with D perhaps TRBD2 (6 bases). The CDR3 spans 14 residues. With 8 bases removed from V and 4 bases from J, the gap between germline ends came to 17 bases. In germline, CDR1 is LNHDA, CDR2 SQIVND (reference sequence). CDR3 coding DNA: TGTGCCAGTGGACGGCGGGGATTGGGAGAGACCCAGTACTTC. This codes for CASGRRGLGETQYF.

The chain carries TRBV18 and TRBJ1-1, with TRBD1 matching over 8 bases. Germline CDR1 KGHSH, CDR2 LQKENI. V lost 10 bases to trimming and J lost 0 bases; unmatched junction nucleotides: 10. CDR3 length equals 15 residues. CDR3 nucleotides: TGTGCCACCACGTACGGGACAGGCATGAACACTGAAGCTTTCTTT. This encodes CATTYGTGMNTEAFF.

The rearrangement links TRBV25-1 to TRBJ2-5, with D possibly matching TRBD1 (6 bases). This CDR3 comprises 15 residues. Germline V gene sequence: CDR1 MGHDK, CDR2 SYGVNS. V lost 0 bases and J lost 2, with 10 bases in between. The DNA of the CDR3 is TGTGCCAGCAGTGAATATCGAGGGGGTCAAGAGACCCAGTACTTC. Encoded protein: CASSEYRGGQETQYF.

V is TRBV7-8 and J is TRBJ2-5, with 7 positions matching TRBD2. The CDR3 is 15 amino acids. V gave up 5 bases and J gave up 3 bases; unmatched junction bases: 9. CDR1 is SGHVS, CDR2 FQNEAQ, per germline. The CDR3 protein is CASSPRASGKETQYF. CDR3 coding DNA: TGTGCCAGCAGCCCCCGGGCTAGCGGCAAAGAGACCCAGTACTTC. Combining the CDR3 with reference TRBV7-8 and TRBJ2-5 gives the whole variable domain GAGVSQSPRYKVAKRGQDVALRCDPISGHVSLFWYQQALGQGPEFLTYFQNEAQLDKSGLPSDRFFAERPEGSVSTLKIQRTQQEDSAVYLCASSPRASGKETQYFGPGTRLLVL.

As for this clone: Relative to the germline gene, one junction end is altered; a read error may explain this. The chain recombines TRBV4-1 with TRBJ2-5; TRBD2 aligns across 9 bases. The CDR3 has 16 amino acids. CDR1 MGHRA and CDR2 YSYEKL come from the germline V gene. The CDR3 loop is CASSQEGGGAERTQYF. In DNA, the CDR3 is TGCGCCAGCAGCCAAGAAGGCGGGGGGGCCGAAAGGACCCAATACTTC.

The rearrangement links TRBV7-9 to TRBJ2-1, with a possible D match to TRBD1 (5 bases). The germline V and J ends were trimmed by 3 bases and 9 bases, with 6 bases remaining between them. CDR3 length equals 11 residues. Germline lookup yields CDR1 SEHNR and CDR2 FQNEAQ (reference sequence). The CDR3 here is CASSFDSEQFF. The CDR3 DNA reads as TGTGCCAGCAGCTTCGACAGTGAGCAGTTCTTC.

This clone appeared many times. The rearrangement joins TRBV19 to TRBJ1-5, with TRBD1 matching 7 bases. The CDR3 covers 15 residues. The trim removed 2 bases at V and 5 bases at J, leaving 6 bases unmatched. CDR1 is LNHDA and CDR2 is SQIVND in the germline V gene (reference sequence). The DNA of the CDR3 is TGTGCCAGTAGTATACTCGGACAGGTGGATCAGCCCCAGCATTTT. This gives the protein CASSILGQVDQPQHF.

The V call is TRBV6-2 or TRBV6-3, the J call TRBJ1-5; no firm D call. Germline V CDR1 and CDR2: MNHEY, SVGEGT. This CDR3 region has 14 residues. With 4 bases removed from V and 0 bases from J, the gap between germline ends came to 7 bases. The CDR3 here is CASSLTNSNQPQHF. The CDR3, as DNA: TGTGCCAGCAGTTTAACAAATAGCAATCAGCCCCAGCATTTT.

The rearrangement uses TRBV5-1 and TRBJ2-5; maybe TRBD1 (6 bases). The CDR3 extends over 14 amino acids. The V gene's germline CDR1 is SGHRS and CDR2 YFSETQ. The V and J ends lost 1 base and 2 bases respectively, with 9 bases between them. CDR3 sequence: CASSLSGQQETQYF. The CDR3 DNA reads TGCGCCAGCAGCTTGTCGGGACAACAAGAGACCCAGTACTTC.

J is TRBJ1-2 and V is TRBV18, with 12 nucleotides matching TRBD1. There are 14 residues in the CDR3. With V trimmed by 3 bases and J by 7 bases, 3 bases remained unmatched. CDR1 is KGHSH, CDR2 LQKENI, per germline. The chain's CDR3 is CASSPGQGASGYTF. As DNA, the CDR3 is TGTGCCAGCTCACCGGGACAGGGGGCAAGTGGCTACACCTTC. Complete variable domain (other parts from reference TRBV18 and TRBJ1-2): NAGVMQNPRHLVRRRGQEARLRCSPMKGHSHVYWYRQLPEEGLKFMVYLQKENIIDESGMPKERFSAEFPKEGPSILRIQQVVRGDSAAYFCASSPGQGASGYTFGSGTRLTVV.

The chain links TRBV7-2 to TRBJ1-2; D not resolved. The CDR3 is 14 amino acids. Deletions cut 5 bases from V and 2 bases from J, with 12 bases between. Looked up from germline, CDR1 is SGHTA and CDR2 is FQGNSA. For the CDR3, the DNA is TGTGCCAGCAGCCCAACTCCGCCGAACTATGGCTACACCTTC. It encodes CASSPTPPNYGYTF. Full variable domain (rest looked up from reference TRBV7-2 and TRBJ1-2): GAGVSQSPSNKVTEKGKDVELRCDPISGHTALYWYRQSLGQGLEFLIYFQGNSAPDKSGLPSDRFSAERTGGSVSTLTIQRTQQEDSAVYLCASSPTPPNYGYTFGSGTRLTVV.

The CDR3 DNA reads TGCGCCAGCAGCGAAGGGAGAACATACAGAGCGCAGTATTTT. Amino acids: CASSEGRTYRAQYF. The chain uses TRBV5-1 and TRBJ2-3, with D tentatively TRBD2 (5 bases). The CDR3 is 14 residues long. Trimming cost V 4 bases and J 10 bases, with 19 bases left between them. CDR1 and CDR2 (germline): SGHRS, YFSETQ.